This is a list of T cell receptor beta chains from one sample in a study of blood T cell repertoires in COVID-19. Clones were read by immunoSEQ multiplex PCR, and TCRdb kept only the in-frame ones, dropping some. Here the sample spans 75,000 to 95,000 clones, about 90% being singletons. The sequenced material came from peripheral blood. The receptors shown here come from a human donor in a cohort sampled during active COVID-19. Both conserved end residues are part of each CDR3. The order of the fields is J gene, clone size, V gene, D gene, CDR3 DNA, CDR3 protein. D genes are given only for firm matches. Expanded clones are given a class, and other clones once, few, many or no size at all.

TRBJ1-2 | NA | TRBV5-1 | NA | TGCGCCAGCAGTCCATCCGGGGACACTTACAACTATGGCTACACCTTC | CASSPSGDTYNYGYTF
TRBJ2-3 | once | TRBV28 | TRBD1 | TGTGCCACCTTGGGACAGCTTACGCAGTATTTT | CATLGQLTQYF
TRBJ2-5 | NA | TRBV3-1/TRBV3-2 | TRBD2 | TGTGCCAGCAGCCATCTAGAGGGCGGGAGGTGGGGAAAGACCCAGTACTTC | CASSHLEGGRWGKTQYF
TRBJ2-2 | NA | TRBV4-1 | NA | TGCGCCAGCAGCCAAGTTAACCCTATGTCCGGGGAGCTGTTTTTT | CASSQVNPMSGELFF
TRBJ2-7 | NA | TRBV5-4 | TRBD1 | TGTGCCAGCAGCTTGTTAATACAGGGGGACTTTGGCTACGAGCAGTACTTC | CASSLLIQGDFGYEQYF
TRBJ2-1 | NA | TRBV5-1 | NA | TGCGCCAGCAGCTTGGAACCAGGGAATCCCCCCAATGAGCAGTTCTTC | CASSLEPGNPPNEQFF
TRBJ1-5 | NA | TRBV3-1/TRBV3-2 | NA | TGTGCCAGCAGCCAAGGGGGTAGCGGCAATCAGCCCCAGCATTTT | CASSQGGSGNQPQHF
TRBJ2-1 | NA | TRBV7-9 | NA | TGTGCCAGCAGCTTAGACGGAGGGGGCGATGAGCAGTTCTTC | CASSLDGGGDEQFF
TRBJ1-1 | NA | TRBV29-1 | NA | TGCAGCGTTGGGGGGGACACTGAAGCTTTCTTT | CSVGGDTEAFF
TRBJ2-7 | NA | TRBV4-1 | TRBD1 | TGCGCCAGCAGCCGGACAGGGAACGAGCAGTACTTC | CASSRTGNEQYF
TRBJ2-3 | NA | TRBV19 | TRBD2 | TGTGCCAGTAGTCCCCTGGGAGGGAAACAGAATACGCAGTATTTT | CASSPLGGKQNTQYF
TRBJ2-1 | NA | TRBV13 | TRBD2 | TGTGCCAGCTGTCACAGCGGGATCTTGGAGCAGTTCTTC | CASCHSGILEQFF
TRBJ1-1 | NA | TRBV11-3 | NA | TGTGCCAGCAGCCGACCCGACAGCTCAGCGGCTTTCTTT | CASSRPDSSAAFF
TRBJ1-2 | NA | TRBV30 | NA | TGTGCCTGGACGAGAGAGGGAAATGGCTACACCTTC | CAWTREGNGYTF
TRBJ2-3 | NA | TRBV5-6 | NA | TGTGCCAGCAGCAATAGAGTCTTTGGCACAGATACGCAGTATTTT | CASSNRVFGTDTQYF
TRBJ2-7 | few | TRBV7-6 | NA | TGTGCCAGCAGCTTAGCGCAGGGTCGCGAGCAGTACTTC | CASSLAQGREQYF
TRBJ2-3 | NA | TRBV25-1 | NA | TGTGCCAGCAGTGAATGGGAGCTCACAGATACGCAGTATTTT | CASSEWELTDTQYF
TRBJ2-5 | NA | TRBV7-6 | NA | TGTGCCAGCAGCTTCAGTCCGCCGGAGACCCAGTACTTC | CASSFSPPETQYF
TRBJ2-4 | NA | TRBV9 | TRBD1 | TGTGCCAGCAGCGTAGAGGGGACAGGGAACATTCAGTACTTC | CASSVEGTGNIQYF
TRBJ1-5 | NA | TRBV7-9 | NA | TGTGCCAGCAGCCGGGGGAGCAGCAATCAGCCCCAGCATTTT | CASSRGSSNQPQHF
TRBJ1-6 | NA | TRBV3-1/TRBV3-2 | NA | TGTGCCAGCAGCCTCTTGACCGGGAATTCACCCCTCCACTTT | CASSLLTGNSPLHF
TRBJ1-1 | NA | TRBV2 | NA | TGTGCCAGCTTCGTGAGAGCCCTCACTGAAGCTTTCTTT | CASFVRALTEAFF
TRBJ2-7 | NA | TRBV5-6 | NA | TGTGCCAGCAGCGCTCAGGGTAATCCCTACGAGCAGTACTTC | CASSAQGNPYEQYF
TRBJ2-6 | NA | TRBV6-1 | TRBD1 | TGTGCCAGCAGTGATTCCGGGACAGGGGTTAGGTCTGGGGCCAACGTCCTGACTTTC | CASSDSGTGVRSGANVLTF
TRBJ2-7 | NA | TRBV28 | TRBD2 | TGTGCCAGCAGTTTCTCTAGCGGGAAGGCCACCGACGAGCAGTACTTC | CASSFSSGKATDEQYF
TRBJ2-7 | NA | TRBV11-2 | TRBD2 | TGTGCCAGCAGCTTAGAGCCCCTTAGGACTAGCAGGGTCGAGCAGTACTTC | CASSLEPLRTSRVEQYF
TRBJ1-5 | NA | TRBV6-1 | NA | TGTGCCAGCAGTGAAACAGAAGGAGGGTCAGAGCCCCAGCATTTT | CASSETEGGSEPQHF
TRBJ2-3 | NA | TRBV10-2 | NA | TGCGCCAGCAGTCTGGACACGGGTGGAACAGATACGCAGTATTTT | CASSLDTGGTDTQYF
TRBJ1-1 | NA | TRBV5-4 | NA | TGTGCCAGCAGCTTATCATCCGGCAGGGTCGGCGCTGAAGCTTTCTTT | CASSLSSGRVGAEAFF
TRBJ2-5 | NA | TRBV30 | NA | TGTGCCTGGGGTTCAGGGGCGGCGACCCAGTACTTC | CAWGSGAATQYF
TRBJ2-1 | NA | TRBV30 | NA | TGTGCCTGGAGGGGCAGGAACAATGAGCAGTTCTTC | CAWRGRNNEQFF
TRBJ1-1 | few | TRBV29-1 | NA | TGCAGCGTTTCTTACACTGAAGCTTTCTTT | CSVSYTEAFF
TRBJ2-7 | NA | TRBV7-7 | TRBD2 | TGTGCTAGCAGCAGTTCTAGCGGGAGTGGCGAGCAGTACTTC | CASSSSSGSGEQYF
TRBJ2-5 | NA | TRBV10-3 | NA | TGTGCCATCAGTGAGTCGAATAGCGTGGAGACCCAGTACTTC | CAISESNSVETQYF
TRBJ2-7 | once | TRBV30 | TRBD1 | TGTGCCTGGACAGCAAGACAGGGTATGGTATACGAGCAGTACTTC | CAWTARQGMVYEQYF
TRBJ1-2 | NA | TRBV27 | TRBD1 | TGTGCCAGCAGTCGACAGGGTAACTATGGCTACACCTTC | CASSRQGNYGYTF